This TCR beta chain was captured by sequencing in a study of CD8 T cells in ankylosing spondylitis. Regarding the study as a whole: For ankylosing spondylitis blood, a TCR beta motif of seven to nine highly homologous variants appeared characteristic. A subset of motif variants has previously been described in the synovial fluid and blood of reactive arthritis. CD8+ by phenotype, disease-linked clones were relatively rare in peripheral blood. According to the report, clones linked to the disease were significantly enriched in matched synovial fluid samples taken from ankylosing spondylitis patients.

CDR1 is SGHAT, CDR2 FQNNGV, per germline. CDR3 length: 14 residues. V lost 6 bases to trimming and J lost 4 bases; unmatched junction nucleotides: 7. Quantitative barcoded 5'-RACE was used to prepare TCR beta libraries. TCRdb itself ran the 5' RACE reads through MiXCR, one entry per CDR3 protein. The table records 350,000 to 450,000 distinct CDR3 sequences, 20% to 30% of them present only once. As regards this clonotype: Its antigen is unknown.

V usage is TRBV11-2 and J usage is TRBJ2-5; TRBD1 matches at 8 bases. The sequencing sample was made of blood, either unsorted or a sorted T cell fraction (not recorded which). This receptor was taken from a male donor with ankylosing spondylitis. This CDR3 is CASRSTGGRETQYF. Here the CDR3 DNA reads TGTGCCAGCAGGTCCACAGGGGGAAGAGAGACCCAGTACTTC. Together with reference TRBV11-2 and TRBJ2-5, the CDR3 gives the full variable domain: EAGVAQSPRYKIIEKRQSVAFWCNPISGHATLYWYQQILGQGPKLLIQFQNNGVVDDSQLPKDRFSAERLKGVDSTLKIQPAKLEDSAVYLCASRSTGGRETQYFGPGTRLLVL.